This T cell receptor (beta chain) derives from a study of T cells expressing NK-cell markers. Study at large: CD3+CD56+NKG2C+, CD3+CD56+NKG2C- and CD3+CD56-NKG2C+ T cells, once sorted, supplied the TCR beta repertoires. Seven of the eight sequenced donors were classified as HCMV-seropositive, and one was classified as seronegative.

On this clonotype: Its matching antigen is unknown.

With UMIs, 5'RACE template switching was used to make TCR beta cDNA. From its re-call of the 5' RACE reads, TCRdb lists each CDR3 protein once, without DNA. The sample's table shows 500,000 or so distinct CDR3 sequences. The CDR3 spans 13 residues. The germline CDR1 and CDR2 sequences are SGDLS and YYNGEE. General observations from the study: These clonotypes additionally ranked first within the CD3+CD56-NKG2C+ fraction of a few donors.

This chain connects TRBV9 to TRBJ2-7; TCRdb outputs TRBD1, but without DNA this stays unchecked. This clonotype was obtained from a man younger than 35 in good health. The material sequenced was blood T cells: a sorted CD56 or NKG2C T cell subset, CD4+ or CD8+ T cells, or bulk PBMC T cells (not recorded which). Here the CDR3 reads CASSPLGYYEQYF.